This TCR beta chain comes out of a study of shared clonotypes between healthy human individuals. Overall study findings and caveats: Roughly 5% of naive CD4 clonotypes were common to several donors. Clonotypes which were not shared had lower generation probabilities than clonotypes that all four donors shared.

Over several immunoSEQ plates, each subset's genomic DNA was distributed in even portions. Sequencing used immunoSEQ multiplex PCR; TCRdb keeps in-frame clones, though not all of them. The table shows just under 350,000 clones, with more than 60% occurring only once. The CDR3 spans 15 residues. V was clipped by 5 bases and J by 4 bases, with 15 bases between them. Germline values: CDR1 SEHNR, CDR2 FQNEAQ (reference sequence). Points on this clone: Its antigen is as yet unknown.

V usage is TRBV7-9 and J usage is TRBJ1-5; tentative D call: TRBD1 (5 bases). This TCR derives from a man aged 25 to 40 in good health. Sequenced: memory CD4+ T cells sorted from blood. As to subset: CD45RA-negative fraction. The CDR3 loop is CASSPSGAGNQPQHF. CDR3 in DNA: TGTGCCAGCAGCCCGTCAGGCGCAGGGAATCAGCCCCAGCATTTT.